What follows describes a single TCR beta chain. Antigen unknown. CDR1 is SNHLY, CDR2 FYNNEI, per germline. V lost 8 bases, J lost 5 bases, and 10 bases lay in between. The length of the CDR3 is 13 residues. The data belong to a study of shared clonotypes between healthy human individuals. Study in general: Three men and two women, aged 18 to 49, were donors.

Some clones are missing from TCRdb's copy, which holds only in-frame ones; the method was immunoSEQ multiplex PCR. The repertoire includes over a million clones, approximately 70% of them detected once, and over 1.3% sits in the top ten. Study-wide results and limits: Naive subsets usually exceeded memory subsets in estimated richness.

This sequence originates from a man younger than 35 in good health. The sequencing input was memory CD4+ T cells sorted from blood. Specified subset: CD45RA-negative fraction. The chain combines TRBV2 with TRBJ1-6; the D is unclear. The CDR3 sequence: CASCVQNNSPLHF. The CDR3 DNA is TGTGCCAGCTGCGTCCAGAATAATTCACCCCTCCACTTT.